Described below is a single T cell receptor beta chain sequence and its context. This sample is part of a study of regulatory T cells in long-lasting Graves disease. Combining iRepertoire HTBI primers with Arm-PCR of CDR3 regions, the authors built TCR beta libraries. TCRdb ran MiXCR on the multiplex PCR reads and lists one entry per CDR3 protein. The top ten hold approximately 12% of the sample, which has over 500,000 distinct CDR3 sequences, about 15% seen once. CDR3 length: 15 amino acids. Germline CDR1 is MNHNS and CDR2 is SASEGT. Trimming pared 7 bases from V and 7 bases from J, leaving 22 bases between. The time point was: newly diagnosed GD, antithyroid drugs for less than 3 months. Extracted RNA from PBMCs served as the source of the TCR library. The same data also went into a second study, on T cells in Graves' hyperthyroidism and ophthalmopathy.

Sequenced here: peripheral blood mononuclear cells (PBMCs), sampled at new diagnosis, from a patient treated with antithyroid drugs. V gene TRBV6-1 combines with J gene TRBJ2-5; perhaps TRBD2 as D (6 bases). The origin of this receptor is a man younger than 30 with Graves disease. CDR3 coding DNA: TGTGCCAGCACCCCTCCGGGACTGGGGATTGGGACCCAGTACTTC. This encodes CASTPPGLGIGTQYF.